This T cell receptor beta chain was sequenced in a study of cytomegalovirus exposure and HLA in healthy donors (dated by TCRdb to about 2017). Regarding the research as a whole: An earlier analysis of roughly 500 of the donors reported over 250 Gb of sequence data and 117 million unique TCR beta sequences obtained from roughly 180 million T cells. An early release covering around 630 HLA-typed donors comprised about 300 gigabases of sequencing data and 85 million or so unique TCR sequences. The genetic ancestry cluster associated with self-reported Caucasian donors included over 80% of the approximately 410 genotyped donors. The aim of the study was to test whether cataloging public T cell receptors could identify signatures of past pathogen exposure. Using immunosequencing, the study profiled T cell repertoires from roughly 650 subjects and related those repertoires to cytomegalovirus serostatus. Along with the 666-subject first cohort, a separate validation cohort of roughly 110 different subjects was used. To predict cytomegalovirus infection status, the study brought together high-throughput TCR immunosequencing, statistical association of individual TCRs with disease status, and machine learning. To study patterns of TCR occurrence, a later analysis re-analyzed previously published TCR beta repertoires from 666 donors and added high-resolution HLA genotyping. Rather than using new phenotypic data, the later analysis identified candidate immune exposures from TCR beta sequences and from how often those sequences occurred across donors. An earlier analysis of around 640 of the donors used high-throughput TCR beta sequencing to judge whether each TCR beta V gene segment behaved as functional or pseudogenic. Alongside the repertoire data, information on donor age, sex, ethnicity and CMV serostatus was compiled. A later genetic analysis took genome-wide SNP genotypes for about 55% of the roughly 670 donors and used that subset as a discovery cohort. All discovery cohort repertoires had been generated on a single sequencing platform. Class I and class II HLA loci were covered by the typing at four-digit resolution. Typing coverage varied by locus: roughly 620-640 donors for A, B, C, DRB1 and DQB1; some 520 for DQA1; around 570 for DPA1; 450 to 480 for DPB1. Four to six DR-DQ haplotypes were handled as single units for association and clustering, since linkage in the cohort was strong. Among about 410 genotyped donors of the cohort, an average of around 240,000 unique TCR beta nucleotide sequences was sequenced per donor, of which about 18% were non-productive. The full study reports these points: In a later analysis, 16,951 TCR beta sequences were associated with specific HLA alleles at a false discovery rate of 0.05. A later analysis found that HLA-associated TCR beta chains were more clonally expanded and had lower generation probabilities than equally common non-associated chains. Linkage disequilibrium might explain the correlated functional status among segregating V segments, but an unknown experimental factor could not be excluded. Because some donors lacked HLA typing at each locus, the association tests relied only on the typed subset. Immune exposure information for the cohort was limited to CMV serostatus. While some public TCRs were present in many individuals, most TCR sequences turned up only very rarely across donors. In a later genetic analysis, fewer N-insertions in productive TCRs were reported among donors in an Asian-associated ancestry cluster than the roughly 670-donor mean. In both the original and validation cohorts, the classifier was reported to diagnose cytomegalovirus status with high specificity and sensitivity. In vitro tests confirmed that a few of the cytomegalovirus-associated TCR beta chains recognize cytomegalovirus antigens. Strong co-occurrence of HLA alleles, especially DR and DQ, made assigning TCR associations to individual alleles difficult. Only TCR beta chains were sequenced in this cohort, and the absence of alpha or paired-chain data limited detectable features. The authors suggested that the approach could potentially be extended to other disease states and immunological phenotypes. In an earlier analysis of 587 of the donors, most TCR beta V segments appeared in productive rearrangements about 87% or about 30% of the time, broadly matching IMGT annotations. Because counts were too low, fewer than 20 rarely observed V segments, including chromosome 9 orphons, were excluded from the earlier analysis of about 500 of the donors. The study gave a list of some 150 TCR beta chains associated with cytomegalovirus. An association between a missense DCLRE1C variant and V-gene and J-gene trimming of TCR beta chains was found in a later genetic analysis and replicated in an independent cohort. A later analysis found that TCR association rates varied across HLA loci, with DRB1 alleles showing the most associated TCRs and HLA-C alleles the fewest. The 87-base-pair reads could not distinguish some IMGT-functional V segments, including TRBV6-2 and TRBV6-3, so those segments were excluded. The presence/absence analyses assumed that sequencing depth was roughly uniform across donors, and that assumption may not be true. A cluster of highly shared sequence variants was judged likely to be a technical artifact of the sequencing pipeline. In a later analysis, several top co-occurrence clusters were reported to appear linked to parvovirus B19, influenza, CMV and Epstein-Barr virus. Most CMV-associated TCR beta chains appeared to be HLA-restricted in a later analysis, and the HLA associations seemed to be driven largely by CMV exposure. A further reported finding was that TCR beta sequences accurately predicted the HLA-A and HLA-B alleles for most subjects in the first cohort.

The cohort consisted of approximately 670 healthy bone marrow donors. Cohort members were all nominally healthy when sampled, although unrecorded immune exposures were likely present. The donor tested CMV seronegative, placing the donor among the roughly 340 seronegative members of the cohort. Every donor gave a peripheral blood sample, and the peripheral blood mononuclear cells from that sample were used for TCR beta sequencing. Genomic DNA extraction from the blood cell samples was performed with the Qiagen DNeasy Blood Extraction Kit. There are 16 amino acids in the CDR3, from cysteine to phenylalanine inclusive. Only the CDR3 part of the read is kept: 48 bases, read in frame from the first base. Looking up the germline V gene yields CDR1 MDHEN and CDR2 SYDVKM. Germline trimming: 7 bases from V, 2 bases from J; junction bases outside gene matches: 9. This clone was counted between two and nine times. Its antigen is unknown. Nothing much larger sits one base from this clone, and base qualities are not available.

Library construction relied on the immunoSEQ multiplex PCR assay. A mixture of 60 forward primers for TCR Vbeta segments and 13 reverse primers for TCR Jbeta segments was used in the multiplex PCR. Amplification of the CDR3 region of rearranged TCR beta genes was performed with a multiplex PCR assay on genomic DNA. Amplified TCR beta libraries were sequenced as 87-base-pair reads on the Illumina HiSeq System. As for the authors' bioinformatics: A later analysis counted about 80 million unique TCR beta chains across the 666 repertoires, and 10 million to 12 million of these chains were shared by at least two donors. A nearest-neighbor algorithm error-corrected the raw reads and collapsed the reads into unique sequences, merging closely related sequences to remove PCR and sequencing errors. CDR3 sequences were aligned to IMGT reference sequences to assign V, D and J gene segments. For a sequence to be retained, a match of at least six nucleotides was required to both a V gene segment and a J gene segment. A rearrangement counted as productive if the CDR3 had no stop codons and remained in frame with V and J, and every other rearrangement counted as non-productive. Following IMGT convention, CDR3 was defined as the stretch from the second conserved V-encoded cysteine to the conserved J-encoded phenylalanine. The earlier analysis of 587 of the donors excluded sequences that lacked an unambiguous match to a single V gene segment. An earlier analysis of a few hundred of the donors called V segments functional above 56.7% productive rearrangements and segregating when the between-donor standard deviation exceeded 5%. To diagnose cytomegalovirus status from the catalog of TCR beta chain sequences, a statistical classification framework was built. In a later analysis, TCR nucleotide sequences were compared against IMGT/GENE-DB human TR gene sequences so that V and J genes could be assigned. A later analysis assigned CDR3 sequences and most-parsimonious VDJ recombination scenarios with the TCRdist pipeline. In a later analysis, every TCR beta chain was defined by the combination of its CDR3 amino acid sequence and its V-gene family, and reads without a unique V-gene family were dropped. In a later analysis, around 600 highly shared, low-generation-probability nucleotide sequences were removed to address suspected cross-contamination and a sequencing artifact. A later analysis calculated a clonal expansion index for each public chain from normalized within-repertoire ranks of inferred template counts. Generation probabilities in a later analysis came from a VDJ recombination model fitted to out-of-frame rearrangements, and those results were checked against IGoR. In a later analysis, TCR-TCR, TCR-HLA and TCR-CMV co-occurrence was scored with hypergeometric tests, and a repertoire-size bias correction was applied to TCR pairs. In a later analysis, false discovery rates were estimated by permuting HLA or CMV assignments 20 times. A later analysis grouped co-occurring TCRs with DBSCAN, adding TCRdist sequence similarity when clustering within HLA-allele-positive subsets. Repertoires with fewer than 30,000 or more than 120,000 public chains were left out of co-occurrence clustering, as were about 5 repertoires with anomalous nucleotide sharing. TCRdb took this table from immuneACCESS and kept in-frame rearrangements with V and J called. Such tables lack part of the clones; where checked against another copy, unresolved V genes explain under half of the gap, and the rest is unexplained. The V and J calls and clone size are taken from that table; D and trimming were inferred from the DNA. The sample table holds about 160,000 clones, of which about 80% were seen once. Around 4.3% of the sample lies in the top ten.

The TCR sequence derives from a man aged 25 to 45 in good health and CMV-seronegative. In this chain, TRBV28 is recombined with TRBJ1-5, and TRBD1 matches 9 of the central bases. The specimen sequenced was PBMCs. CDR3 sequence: CASIFTGGWGNQPQHF. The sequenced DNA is TGTGCCAGCATTTTCACAGGGGGCTGGGGCAATCAGCCCCAGCATTTT. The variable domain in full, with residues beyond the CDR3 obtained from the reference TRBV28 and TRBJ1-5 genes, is DVKVTQSSRYLVKRTGEKVFLECVQDMDHENMFWYRQDPGLGLRLIYFSYDVKMKEKGDIPEGYSVSREKKERFSLILESASTNQTSMYLCASIFTGGWGNQPQHFGDGTRLSIL.